These T cell receptor beta chains were read from a single sample in a study of T-cell memory formation after mild COVID-19. TCRdb fed the 5' RACE reads into MiXCR, producing one record per CDR3 protein. The data contain about 140,000 distinct CDR3 sequences, 6% of them singletons. Sequenced: PBMCs or a T cell subset sorted from them (not recorded which). The receptors were sampled from an adult woman who had mild COVID-19 (a few samples of this study predate the infection). Cell type and time point are not known. The CDR3 runs from the conserved cysteine through the conserved F or W. The D gene is left open where the match is weak. Clone sizes are given selectively: once, few, many, or a class where the clone is expanded.

CAWSVRRSSGNTIYF	TGTGCCTGGAGTGTACGAAGGAGCTCTGGAAACACCATATATTTT	TRBV30	TRBJ1-3	few	NA
CASSHSGTSPYEQYF	TGTGCCAGCAGTCATTCCGGGACTAGCCCCTACGAGCAGTACTTC	TRBV5-5	TRBJ2-7	many	TRBD2
CASILGGGAAGGEQFF	TGTGCCAGCATCCTTGGAGGCGGGGCCGCTGGAGGCGAGCAGTTCTTC	TRBV7-2	TRBJ2-1	many	NA
CASSYSSRTDYGYTF	TGTGCCAGCAGTTACTCGAGCCGGACGGACTATGGCTACACCTTC	TRBV6-6	TRBJ1-2	many	NA
CASSVGAGLSTDTQYF	TGTGCCAGCAGCGTAGGGGCAGGACTTAGCACAGATACGCAGTATTTT	TRBV9	TRBJ2-3	NA	NA
CASSLRASIRDGYTF	TGTGCCAGCAGTCTCCGGGCCAGTATTAGGGATGGCTACACCTTC	TRBV12-3/TRBV12-4	TRBJ1-2	NA	NA
CASSVEGPHEQYF	TGTGCCAGCAGCGTAGAAGGTCCCCACGAGCAGTACTTC	TRBV9	TRBJ2-7	few	NA
CASSLLAGGLNNEQFF	TGTGCCAGCAGCCTACTAGCGGGGGGGCTGAACAATGAGCAGTTCTTC	TRBV11-3	TRBJ2-1	once	TRBD2
CASSLAPTGGGTEAFF	TGTGCCAGCAGCTTAGCACCTACAGGGGGTGGCACTGAAGCTTTCTTT	TRBV7-2	TRBJ1-1	few	TRBD1
CASSLVTPNEQFF	TGTGCCAGCAGCTTAGTGACACCTAATGAGCAGTTCTTC	TRBV11-1	TRBJ2-1	NA	NA
CASSHPGTGAGELFF	TGCGCCAGCAGCCACCCCGGGACAGGGGCCGGGGAGCTGTTTTTT	TRBV4-1	TRBJ2-2	few	TRBD1
CASSQDRQPMNTEAFF	TGCGCCAGCAGCCAAGACAGGCAGCCTATGAACACTGAAGCTTTCTTT	TRBV4-1	TRBJ1-1	NA	NA
CASSFPKIGQGVITEAFF	TGCGCCAGCAGCTTCCCGAAAATAGGACAGGGGGTGATAACTGAAGCTTTCTTT	TRBV5-1	TRBJ1-1	NA	TRBD1
CAISQAEETQYF	TGTGCCATCAGCCAGGCTGAAGAGACCCAGTACTTC	TRBV10-3	TRBJ2-5	NA	NA
CASSSLHPRTGELFF	TGTGCCAGCAGCTCACTACACCCTCGCACCGGGGAGCTGTTTTTT	TRBV7-9	TRBJ2-2	few	NA
CAISGAGGANYGYTF	TGTGCCATCAGTGGGGCAGGGGGCGCGAACTATGGCTACACCTTC	TRBV10-3	TRBJ1-2	many	TRBD1
CASSQTGAVLYEQYF	TGTGCCAGCAGCCAGACGGGGGCCGTACTCTACGAGCAGTACTTC	TRBV3-1	TRBJ2-7	NA	NA
CASSITRLPRNEQYF	TGTGCCAGTAGTATTACGAGACTACCACGGAACGAGCAGTACTTC	TRBV19	TRBJ2-7	many	NA
CASSFRTGRANEQFF	TGTGCCAGCAGTTTCAGGACAGGGAGGGCTAATGAGCAGTTCTTC	TRBV12-3/TRBV12-4	TRBJ2-1	few	NA
CASSGIGFYSYEQYF	TGTGCCAGCAGCGGTATAGGGTTTTACTCCTACGAGCAGTACTTC	TRBV6-1	TRBJ2-7	few	NA
CASRRGTAYNEQFF	TGTGCCAGCAGGCGGGGGACCGCCTACAATGAGCAGTTCTTC	TRBV25-1	TRBJ2-1	few	TRBD2
CASRSGGSGANVLTF	TGTGCCAGCAGGTCAGGGGGCTCTGGGGCCAACGTCCTGACTTTC	TRBV12-3/TRBV12-4	TRBJ2-6	many	TRBD1
CASSQRLAGVSYEQYF	TGTGCCAGCAGCCAAAGACTAGCGGGAGTTTCCTACGAGCAGTACTTC	TRBV4-2	TRBJ2-7	NA	TRBD2
CASSQDSSQPQHF	TGTGCCAGCAGCCAAGATAGCTCTCAGCCCCAGCATTTT	TRBV3-1	TRBJ1-5	NA	NA
CAWSVIGGLAGHYEQYF	TGTGCCTGGAGTGTAATAGGAGGACTAGCGGGACACTACGAGCAGTACTTC	TRBV30	TRBJ2-7	many	TRBD2
CATSDGRDGAVEAFF	TGTGCCACCAGTGATGGCCGGGACGGGGCTGTCGAAGCTTTCTTT	TRBV24-1	TRBJ1-1	few	NA
CSAWRVREAFF	TGCAGTGCGTGGCGGGTGCGGGAAGCTTTCTTT	TRBV20-1	TRBJ1-1	many	NA
CSARERQGNTGELFF	TGCAGTGCTAGAGAAAGGCAGGGGAACACCGGGGAGCTGTTTTTT	TRBV20-1	TRBJ2-2	NA	NA
CSAFASGNYEQFF	TGCAGCGCCTTTGCTAGCGGGAACTATGAGCAGTTCTTC	TRBV20-1	TRBJ2-1	NA	TRBD2
CASSLGSGGAREQYF	TGTGCCAGCAGTTTAGGGAGCGGGGGGGCCCGGGAGCAGTACTTC	TRBV12-3/TRBV12-4	TRBJ2-7	NA	TRBD2
CASSFGGRANEKLFF	TGTGCCAGCAGTTTTGGGGGTAGGGCTAATGAAAAACTGTTTTTT	TRBV12-3/TRBV12-4	TRBJ1-4	few	NA
CASRPGTGAPNTEAFF	TGTGCCAGTAGGCCCGGGACAGGGGCCCCCAACACTGAAGCTTTCTTT	TRBV19	TRBJ1-1	NA	TRBD1
CAISRDRDTYNYGYTF	TGTGCCATCAGCCGGGACAGGGATACTTATAACTATGGCTACACCTTC	TRBV10-3	TRBJ1-2	NA	TRBD1
CSVQTLSYGYTF	TGCAGTGTCCAAACGTTGTCCTATGGCTACACCTTC	TRBV20-1	TRBJ1-2	NA	NA
CASSLGLAGSDTQYF	TGTGCCAGCAGCTTAGGCCTAGCGGGATCAGATACGCAGTATTTT	TRBV7-3	TRBJ2-3	many	TRBD2
CASSQDLRTVVHF	TGTGCCAGCAGCCAAGATTTGAGGACAGTAGTCCACTTT	TRBV3-1	TRBJ1-6	many	NA
CASSLDYQETQYF	TGTGCCAGCAGCCTGGACTATCAAGAGACCCAGTACTTC	TRBV3-1	TRBJ2-5	few	NA
CASSELGSGAAFF	TGTGCCAGCAGCGAATTGGGTTCGGGTGCAGCTTTCTTT	TRBV4-2	TRBJ1-1	NA	NA
CASSQEADGGAFF	TGTGCCAGCAGCCAAGAAGCGGACGGAGGAGCTTTCTTT	TRBV4-2	TRBJ1-1	NA	NA
CAGIDPLRQPQHF	TGTGCCGGAATAGATCCGTTGAGACAGCCCCAGCATTTT	TRBV25-1	TRBJ1-5	many	NA
CASSLKLAELNLYEQYF	TGTGCCAGCAGCTTAAAACTAGCGGAGCTAAACCTCTACGAGCAGTACTTC	TRBV7-3	TRBJ2-7	NA	TRBD2
CASSEGVGMTLHF	TGTGCCAGCAGTGAAGGAGTCGGAATGACCCTCCACTTT	TRBV25-1	TRBJ1-6	few	NA
CATSRDFGRGEKLFF	TGTGCCACCAGCAGAGATTTCGGCCGGGGTGAAAAACTGTTTTTT	TRBV15	TRBJ1-4	many	NA
CASSPQGLDLNTEAFF	TGTGCCAGTAGCCCCCAGGGGCTCGATTTGAACACTGAAGCTTTCTTT	TRBV19	TRBJ1-1	few	NA
CATHGFPGETQYF	TGTGCCACCCACGGGTTCCCGGGCGAGACCCAGTACTTC	TRBV10-3	TRBJ2-5	many	NA
CASSQAWGGTEAFF	TGTGCCAGCAGCCAAGCATGGGGGGGGACTGAAGCTTTCTTT	TRBV3-1	TRBJ1-1	NA	NA
CASTLRDSLNTEAFF	TGTGCCAGCACCCTAAGAGACAGTTTGAACACTGAAGCTTTCTTT	TRBV7-8	TRBJ1-1	few	NA
CASTNTGTRTGELFF	TGTGCCAGCACTAACACCGGGACTAGAACCGGGGAGCTGTTTTTT	TRBV5-4	TRBJ2-2	few	TRBD2
CSARDPNGGLSYNEQFF	TGCAGTGCTAGAGATCCTAACGGGGGACTCTCCTACAATGAGCAGTTCTTC	TRBV20-1	TRBJ2-1	many	NA
CASSVTGTSGWSSYNEQFF	TGTGCCAGCAGCGTTACCGGGACTAGCGGTTGGAGCTCCTACAATGAGCAGTTCTTC	TRBV9	TRBJ2-1	few	TRBD2